This T cell receptor beta chain came from a study of human versus mouse CDR3 diversity and MHC coevolution. Study information: Reportedly, immunoSEQ detects one in 200,000 T cells with minimized PCR bias.

General observations from the study: Among all groups, most of the three human donors showed least clonal inequality.

Some clones are missing from TCRdb's copy, which holds only in-frame ones; the method was immunoSEQ multiplex PCR. Of about 83,000 clones in the sample, 80% to 95% were seen once. The CDR3 is 16 residues long. Unmatched junction bases numbered 11, after V lost 2 bases and J lost 4 bases. Germline assignment: CDR1 KGHSH and CDR2 LQKENI. The table lists this clone with a count of one. The antigen is unknown. The receptor was derived from a person between 30 and 69 years old in good health. The V and J genes are TRBV18 and TRBJ2-7; TRBD2 matches at 7 bases. The specimen sequenced was naive CD4+ T cells from blood. The subset here: CD45RO-negative CD62L-positive naive CD4 T cells. The CDR3 DNA follows: TGTGCCAGCTCACCAGCTCGAGGCGGGGGAGGTTACGAGCAGTACTTC. Its translation: CASSPARGGGGYEQYF.